Following are 23 T cell receptor beta chains from one sample sequenced in a study of blood T cell repertoires in COVID-19. TCRdb's table, derived via immunoSEQ multiplex PCR, lists solely in-frame clones and lacks some. The table lists some 300,000 clones, approximately 91% of them singletons. Sequenced material: PBMCs or T cells enriched from blood (not recorded which). Source of these receptors: a woman in her twenties or thirties who had recovered from COVID-19.

This clone was seen just once. V usage is TRBV4-1 and J usage is TRBJ1-5; TRBD1 aligns across 11 bases. Germline V lookup: CDR1 MGHRA, CDR2 YSYEKL. V shed 3 bases and J 7 bases; nucleotides not matched to a gene: 8. CDR3 length: 16 amino acids. The CDR3 loop is CASSHIGQGAGQPQHF. The CDR3 DNA reads as TGCGCCAGCAGCCACATAGGACAGGGGGCTGGGCAGCCCCAGCATTTT.

This sequence joins TRBV7-2 and TRBJ1-1; D might be TRBD1 (6 bases). The V gene's germline CDR1 is SGHTA and CDR2 FQGNSA. Trimming cost V 4 bases and J 10 bases, with 19 bases left between them. The CDR3 consists of 14 residues. The chain's CDR3 is CASSSERHRAGAFF. The CDR3 coding sequence is TGTGCCAGCAGCTCGGAGAGGCACAGGGCTGGAGCTTTCTTT.

The chain is built from TRBV27 and TRBJ1-1; D gene ambiguous. This CDR3 contains 15 residues. Germline V gives CDR1 MNHEY, CDR2 SMNVEV (reference sequence). V was shortened by 8 bases and J by 4 bases, with 20 bases between the two germline ends. The CDR3 region is CASCGSGRGSTEAFF. The CDR3 region has the DNA TGTGCCAGCTGTGGCTCTGGTAGAGGGAGCACTGAAGCTTTCTTT.

The genes are TRBV27 and TRBJ1-2; TRBD1 aligns across 8 bases. J was trimmed by 4 bases and V by 5 bases; bases with no gene match: 9. Germline loops: CDR1 MNHEY, CDR2 SMNVEV (reference sequence). This CDR3 spans 15 amino acids. CDR3 sequence reads: CASSLDRGSAYGYTF. The CDR3 region has the DNA TGTGCCAGCAGTCTAGACAGGGGTTCTGCCTATGGCTACACCTTC.

This clone was observed once. The rearrangement uses TRBV18 and TRBJ1-4; 7 nucleotides line up with TRBD1. The CDR3 is 15 amino acids. Germline values: CDR1 KGHSH, CDR2 LQKENI. The V gene end was trimmed by 6 bases and the J gene end by 5 bases; junction bases not matched to a gene: 9. The CDR3 is CASSPYRGRNEKLFF. The CDR3 DNA sequence: TGTGCCAGCTCTCCCTACAGGGGAAGGAATGAAAAACTGTTTTTT.

This clone has a handful of counts. The V gene is TRBV5-4, the J gene TRBJ1-1, with D possibly matching TRBD1 (5 bases). The V gene lost 4 bases and the J gene lost 0 bases, with 10 bases spanning the gap. The germline V gene has CDR1 SGHNT and CDR2 YYREEE (reference sequence). The CDR3 extends over 14 amino acids. In DNA, the CDR3 is TGTGCCAGCAGCCGTGGGGGGGTGAACACTGAAGCTTTCTTT. Translated, it gives CASSRGGVNTEAFF.

This chain uses TRBV3-1 (or the pseudogene TRBV3-2) with TRBJ1-2; D might be TRBD1 (5 bases). CDR3 length equals 16 residues. Germline CDR1 and CDR2: LGHDT and YNNKEL (reference sequence). Trimming left V 0 bases short and J 3 bases short, with 14 bases between. CDR3 residues: CASSQEPRGVYYGYTF. CDR3 sequence (DNA): TGTGCCAGCAGCCAAGAGCCACGGGGGGTCTACTATGGCTACACCTTC.

The chain joins TRBV20-1 to TRBJ2-1; the D gene is possibly TRBD2 (6 bases). This CDR3 contains 14 residues. Per germline, CDR1 DFQATT and CDR2 SNEGSKA (reference sequence). Deletions cut 3 bases from V and 1 base from J, with 10 bases between. DNA of the CDR3: TGCAGTGCTAGTGGGGCGGGGTCCTACAATGAGCAGTTCTTC. Protein product: CSASGAGSYNEQFF.

The chain carries TRBV11-2 and TRBJ2-7, with 11 bases fitting TRBD2. This CDR3 contains 15 residues. CDR1 is SGHAT and CDR2 is FQNNGV in the germline V gene. V lost 1 base, J lost 7 bases, and 6 bases stayed unmatched. The CDR3 region has the DNA TGTGCCAGCAGCTTAGTAGCGGGAGGGCCTGGTGAGCAGTACTTC. This gives the protein CASSLVAGGPGEQYF.

This clone was observed a handful of times. The chain links TRBV19 to TRBJ1-2; 8 bases line up with TRBD1. The CDR3 loop spans 14 amino acids. Germline V lookup: CDR1 LNHDA, CDR2 SQIVND (reference sequence). The V segment lost 5 bases and the J segment 0 bases; nucleotides outside the gene matches: 2. Here the CDR3 DNA reads TGTGCCAGTAGTCCGACAGGGGCTAACTATGGCTACACCTTC. Translation: CASSPTGANYGYTF.

For the CDR3, the DNA is TGTGCCAGCCTCCGGAGCACGAACACTGAAGCTTTCTTT. As protein: CASLRSTNTEAFF. The chain couples TRBV6-5 to TRBJ1-1, with D unresolved. Per the germline V gene, CDR1 is MNHEY and CDR2 is SVGAGI. Trimming cost V 8 bases and J 1 base, with 11 bases left between them. The CDR3 is 13 residues long.

V gene TRBV10-3 combines with J gene TRBJ1-1; 7 bases match TRBD1. This CDR3 comprises 14 residues. The germline V gene has CDR1 ENHRY and CDR2 SYGVKD. V was pared by 8 bases and J by 2 bases, with 8 bases of the junction left unmatched. The CDR3 sequence: CAISPGQYNTEAFF. CDR3 in DNA: TGTGCCATCTCCCCGGGACAGTATAACACTGAAGCTTTCTTT.

This clone was detected once. The J gene is TRBJ2-7, the V gene TRBV4-3; TRBD1 is a possible D gene (6 bases). V lost 0 bases, J lost 2 bases, and 11 bases lay in between. Germline V gene data show CDR1 as LGHNA and CDR2 as YSLEER. The CDR3 contains 15 residues. Here the CDR3 reads CASSQDGGQTYEQYF. The CDR3 coding sequence is TGCGCCAGCAGCCAAGATGGGGGACAAACCTACGAGCAGTACTTC.

As concerns this clone: One end of the junction varies from germline; a read error may be responsible. The chain couples TRBV6-5 to TRBJ1-1, with D maybe TRBD1 (6 bases). Germline loops: CDR1 MNHEY, CDR2 SVGAGI. This CDR3 has 15 amino acids. CDR3 residues: CATSYSGDMNTEAFF. The DNA of the CDR3 is TGTGCCACCAGTTACAGCGGGGACATGAACACTGAAGCTTTCTTT.

This chain uses TRBV27 with TRBJ2-7; D not resolved. V was clipped by 2 bases and J by 3 bases, with 8 bases between them. This CDR3 is built from 13 residues. Germline V lookup: CDR1 MNHEY, CDR2 SMNVEV (reference sequence). CDR3 DNA sequence: TGTGCCAGCAGTTTAGGTGGGCGCTACGAGCAGTACTTC. It encodes CASSLGGRYEQYF.

J is TRBJ1-2 and V is TRBV24-1; 7 bases line up with TRBD1. Germline V gene data show CDR1 as KGHDR and CDR2 as SFDVKD. The CDR3 sequence is 14 residues long. V lost 4 bases and J lost 8; bases outside the gene matches: 9. The CDR3 DNA reads as TGTGCCACCAGTGACCCCGACAGGGCTGAAGGCTACACCTTC. Translation: CATSDPDRAEGYTF.

V gene TRBV5-8 combines with J gene TRBJ2-1, with D perhaps TRBD2 (6 bases). The CDR3 loop spans 16 amino acids. Between the trimmed V and J ends, which lost 4 bases and 7 bases, there was a span of 21 bases. CDR1 SGHTS and CDR2 YDEGEE come from the germline V gene. The CDR3 here is CASSLDYSSLQNEQFF. The CDR3 bases are TGTGCCAGCAGCCTGGACTATTCCTCTTTACAAAATGAGCAGTTCTTC.

The chain recombines TRBV7-9 with TRBJ2-1, with 9 bases lining up with TRBD2. CDR3 length: 17 residues. Germline CDR1 reads SEHNR; CDR2 reads FQNEAQ (reference sequence). Losses at the gene ends were 1 base for V and 9 bases for J; bases not matched to a gene: 13. The CDR3 DNA is TGTGCCAGCAGCTTAGGGGTGAGACTAGCGGAGAATGGTGAGCAGTTCTTC. Its translation: CASSLGVRLAENGEQFF.

The chain links TRBV5-1 to TRBJ2-5; 14 nucleotides line up with TRBD2. V lost 4 bases to trimming and J lost 2 bases; unmatched junction nucleotides: 7. Germline loops: CDR1 SGHRS, CDR2 YFSETQ. The CDR3 covers 17 residues. The CDR3 reads CASSPAGTSGGQETQYF. CDR3 coding DNA: TGCGCCAGCAGCCCAGCCGGGACTAGCGGGGGACAAGAGACCCAGTACTTC.

In the case of this clone: At one of its ends the junction is not consistent with the germline gene, which may arise from a read error. The V gene is TRBV19, the J gene TRBJ2-1, with D uncertain. CDR1 and CDR2 (germline): LNHDA, SQIVND (reference sequence). The CDR3 sequence is 10 residues long. The CDR3 DNA reads as TGTGCCAGTCGTGGGTCGGAGCTGTTCTTC. Protein product: CASRGSELFF. Full variable domain (missing parts from reference TRBV19 and TRBJ2-1): DGGITQSPKYLFRKEGQNVTLSCEQNLNHDAMYWYRQDPGQGLRLIYYSQIVNDFQKGDIAEGYSVSREKKESFPLTVTSAQKNPTAFYLCASRGSELFFGPGTRLTVL.

V gene TRBV14 combines with J gene TRBJ1-6, with D unresolved. CDR1 and CDR2 from the germline V gene are SGHDN and FVKESK. V was trimmed by 1 base and J by 10 bases, leaving 11 bases between them. The CDR3 covers 14 residues. The CDR3 region has the DNA TGTGCCAGCAGCCAAGCCGTCAGATCCTCACCCCTCCACTTT. Protein: CASSQAVRSSPLHF.

This clone was counted between two and nine times. This chain uses TRBV2 with TRBJ1-6, with D perhaps matching TRBD1 (6 bases). V lost 7 bases and J lost 9, with 16 bases in between. This CDR3 has 14 residues. CDR1 is SNHLY, CDR2 FYNNEI, per germline. CDR3 protein: CASTRQATGSPLHF. The CDR3 DNA is TGTGCCAGCACAAGACAGGCGACGGGTTCACCCCTCCACTTT.

This rearrangement joins TRBV30 to TRBJ2-2; D ambiguous. CDR1 is GTSNPN and CDR2 is SVGIG in the germline V gene (reference sequence). The CDR3 has 14 amino acids. V gave up 3 bases and J gave up 4 bases, with 12 bases separating them. DNA of the CDR3: TGTGCCTGGAGCCCAGCCCAGGTCACCGGGGAGCTGTTTTTT. Protein: CAWSPAQVTGELFF.